These 28 T cell receptor beta chains were sequenced from one sample in a study of T cell repertoires in cytomegalovirus infection. TCRdb reanalysed the reads using MiXCR and keeps one entry per CDR3 protein. The sample lists roughly 720,000 distinct CDR3 sequences, roughly 36% occurring once. What was sequenced was PBMCs. These receptors were collected from a human donor in good health (CMV status not recorded). Some clones in this sample may be carry-over from other donors' samples.

The sample holds many counts of this clonotype. V and J are TRBV7-9 and TRBJ2-5; the match to TRBD2 covers 8 bases. After removal of 5 bases from V and 5 bases from J, the junction contained 16 bases not matched to a gene. The germline gives CDR1 SEHNR, CDR2 FQNEAQ (reference sequence). The CDR3 covers 17 residues. CDR3 coding DNA: TGTGCCAGCAGCCCAAGGGCTAGCGGGTACCAAGGGGAGACCCAGTACTTC. It codes for CASSPRASGYQGETQYF.

The rearrangement links TRBV5-1 to TRBJ2-7; D uncertain. This CDR3 contains 15 residues. Trimming left V 1 base short and J 0 bases short, with 11 bases between. Germline CDR1 and CDR2: SGHRS and YFSETQ. The CDR3 loop is CASSLSTESSYEQYF. CDR3 sequence (DNA): TGCGCCAGCAGCTTGTCGACGGAGAGCTCCTACGAGCAGTACTTC.

This chain uses TRBV2 with TRBJ2-2, with D possibly TRBD1 on 6 matching bases. Trimming pared 6 bases from V and 3 bases from J, leaving 11 bases between. Germline V lookup: CDR1 SNHLY, CDR2 FYNNEI. This CDR3 spans 14 amino acids. The CDR3: CASSYRVHTGELFF. The CDR3 nucleotides read TGTGCCAGCAGCTACAGGGTTCACACCGGGGAGCTGTTTTTT.

Only a few counts were recorded for this clonotype. The chain is built from TRBV7-6 and TRBJ2-7, with 7 positions matching TRBD1. The V gene end was trimmed by 5 bases and the J gene end by 5 bases; junction bases not matched to a gene: 15. Germline V gene data show CDR1 as SGHVS and CDR2 as FNYEAQ. This CDR3 region has 16 residues. CDR3 nucleotides: TGTGCCAGCAGCCGAGGAACACCGGGACAGTCCCACGAGCAGTACTTC. Protein product: CASSRGTPGQSHEQYF.

This clonotype was seen more than once but under ten times. The rearrangement uses TRBV5-5 and TRBJ2-5; either TRBD1 or TRBD2 may fit D (5 bases each). The CDR3 runs 14 residues. Germline CDR1 reads SGHKS; CDR2 reads YYEKEE (reference sequence). V lost 3 bases and J 2 bases, leaving 11 bases between the germline ends. The CDR3 loop reads CASSWRTTQETQYF. The CDR3, as DNA: TGTGCCAGCAGCTGGAGGACAACACAAGAGACCCAGTACTTC.

This clonotype showed up many times. V and J are TRBV7-8 and TRBJ2-1, with D hard to call. With 4 bases removed from V and 0 bases from J, the gap between germline ends came to 16 bases. Germline CDR1 and CDR2: SGHVS and FQNEAQ. CDR3 length equals 17 residues. The CDR3 loop is CASSSKRVFSSYNEQFF. The CDR3 DNA sequence: TGTGCCAGCAGCTCAAAAAGGGTGTTCAGCTCCTACAATGAGCAGTTCTTC. Full variable domain (remainder filled in from reference TRBV7-8 and TRBJ2-1): GAGVSQSPRYKVAKRGQDVALRCDPISGHVSLFWYQQALGQGPEFLTYFQNEAQLDKSGLPSDRFFAERPEGSVSTLKIQRTQQEDSAVYLCASSSKRVFSSYNEQFFGPGTRLTVL.

Regarding this clonotype: Being one base from a much bigger clone, this may be a read error. Because it lacks the conserved phenylalanine or tryptophan at the end, this CDR3 is likely a read error. The J gene is TRBJ1-5, the V gene TRBV7-2, with TRBD1 as a possible D gene (6 bases). The CDR3 consists of 13 residues. The V and J ends lost 1 base and 10 bases respectively, with 11 bases between them. The V gene's germline CDR1 is SGHTA and CDR2 FQGNSA. In DNA form, the CDR3 reads TGTGCCAGCAGCTTAGTGGGGGCTGGACCCCAGCATTTG. Translating it yields CASSLVGAGPQHL.

The J gene is TRBJ2-6, the V gene TRBV9; 7 bases are shared with TRBD1. V gave up 1 base and J gave up 0 bases; unmatched junction bases: 22. Germline V lookup: CDR1 SGDLS, CDR2 YYNGEE. The CDR3 totals 23 residues. For the CDR3, the DNA is TGTGCCAGCAGCGTATTGAAAGGGGGCCCCGTCCCGACCCTTAACTCTGGGGCCAACGTCCTGACTTTC. This encodes CASSVLKGGPVPTLNSGANVLTF.

This clonotype was picked up many times. This sequence joins TRBV7-2 and TRBJ1-5; 9 bases fit TRBD1. J lost 6 bases, V lost 6 bases, and 9 bases had no gene match. The germline V gene has CDR1 SGHTA and CDR2 FQGNSA. The CDR3 length is 15 residues. This CDR3 is CASRRTGGGGQPQHF. In DNA, the CDR3 is TGTGCCAGCAGAAGAACAGGGGGCGGAGGTCAGCCCCAGCATTTT.

This clonotype was seen at least ten times. V gene TRBV10-3 combines with J gene TRBJ1-1; no clear D gene. Trimming shortened V by 3 bases and J by 1 base, and 6 bases separated the two germline ends. The CDR3 spans 13 residues. The germline CDR1 and CDR2 sequences are ENHRY and SYGVKD. In DNA, the CDR3 is TGTGCCATCAGTGATGCGGGGAACACTGAAGCTTTCTTT. Its translation is CAISDAGNTEAFF.

This clonotype was counted a single time. The chain recombines TRBV6-6 with TRBJ1-2; 7 bases match TRBD1. CDR1 is MNHNY and CDR2 is SVGAGI in the germline V gene (reference sequence). CDR3 length equals 16 residues. Trimming cost V 6 bases and J 1 base; bases outside gene matches: 11. The CDR3 region is CASRFRQGQFNYGYTF. CDR3 DNA: TGTGCCAGCAGATTTAGACAGGGCCAGTTTAACTATGGCTACACCTTC.

V and J are TRBV12-5 and TRBJ2-1; D perhaps matches TRBD2 (6 bases). Looked up from germline, CDR1 is LGHNT and CDR2 is FRNRAP. This CDR3 has 13 residues. V was clipped by 7 bases and J by 8 bases, with 15 bases between them. CDR3 in DNA: TGTGCTAGTGCATGGGGGGTGAGTCATGAGCAGTTCTTC. The encoded protein is CASAWGVSHEQFF.

This clonotype has just a few counts. The rearrangement joins TRBV19 to TRBJ1-1; D is perhaps TRBD1 (5 bases). CDR1 LNHDA and CDR2 SQIVND come from the germline V gene (reference sequence). The CDR3 contains 18 residues. Deletions cut 2 bases from V and 0 bases from J, with 19 bases between. CDR3 nucleotide sequence: TGTGCCAGTAGTATAAATTGGGTTTGGGGGACCTTGAACACTGAAGCTTTCTTT. This encodes CASSINWVWGTLNTEAFF.

This chain joins TRBV27 and TRBJ1-6; D is unresolved. Germline CDR1 and CDR2: MNHEY and SMNVEV (reference sequence). The CDR3 is made up of 14 amino acids. V was pared by 5 bases and J by 7 bases, with 12 bases between. Here the CDR3 reads CASSPRVHNSPLHF. In nucleotides, the CDR3 is TGTGCCAGCAGTCCGCGGGTGCACAATTCACCCCTCCACTTT.

This sequence joins TRBV27 and TRBJ2-2, with D perhaps matching TRBD1 or TRBD2 (6 bases each). The V gene's germline CDR1 is MNHEY and CDR2 SMNVEV (reference sequence). The CDR3 runs to 16 residues. Trimming pared 6 bases from V and 2 bases from J, leaving 16 bases between. The CDR3 coding sequence is TGTGCCAGCAGGCCTCGGGGGCCCGAAAACACCGGGGAGCTGTTTTTT. Its protein product is CASRPRGPENTGELFF.

This clonotype has a handful of counts. The chain combines TRBV11-2 with TRBJ2-1; 8 bases align to TRBD2. Germline V gene data show CDR1 as SGHAT and CDR2 as FQNNGV. J gave up 0 bases and V 2 bases, and 6 bases lay outside the gene matches. The CDR3 sequence is 17 residues long. CDR3 region: CASSLLTSGSSYNEQFF. For the CDR3, the DNA is TGTGCCAGCAGCTTATTGACGAGCGGGAGCTCCTACAATGAGCAGTTCTTC.

The chain uses TRBV19 and TRBJ1-1, with no clear D. CDR1 LNHDA and CDR2 SQIVND come from the germline V gene (reference sequence). This CDR3 has 15 residues. With 3 bases removed from V and 1 base from J, the gap between germline ends came to 12 bases. As DNA, the CDR3 is TGTGCCAGTAGTATTACGAGGTCTTGGAACACTGAAGCTTTCTTT. Residues: CASSITRSWNTEAFF.

The chain couples TRBV6-5 to TRBJ2-7, with 9 bases matching TRBD1. Per the germline V gene, CDR1 is MNHEY and CDR2 is SVGAGI. CDR3 length: 14 amino acids. The trim removed 6 bases at V and 5 bases at J, leaving 8 bases unmatched. CDR3 sequence (DNA): TGTGCCAGCAGGGCCGGGACAGGGCGGCACGAGCAGTACTTC. The encoded protein is CASRAGTGRHEQYF.

The chain combines TRBV28 with TRBJ2-5, with TRBD1 as a possible D gene (6 bases). Per germline, CDR1 MDHEN and CDR2 SYDVKM. V was shortened by 5 bases and J by 1 base, with 11 bases between the two germline ends. This CDR3 spans 14 amino acids. The CDR3 loop reads CASSLRDTQETQYF. CDR3 bases: TGTGCCAGCAGTCTCCGGGACACCCAAGAGACCCAGTACTTC.

Only a few counts were recorded for this clonotype. The J gene is TRBJ1-1, the V gene TRBV28; perhaps TRBD1 as D (6 bases). This CDR3 spans 15 amino acids. Deletions cut 10 bases from V and 1 base from J, with 19 bases between. The germline V gene encodes CDR1 MDHEN and CDR2 SYDVKM. CDR3 in DNA: TGTGCCATAACCCCTGAGGGGGTGGGGAACACTGAAGCTTTCTTT. It specifies CAITPEGVGNTEAFF.

This clonotype was observed a few times. The chain recombines TRBV28 with TRBJ2-7, with 8 nucleotides matching TRBD1. The CDR3 contains 16 residues. Germline lookup yields CDR1 MDHEN and CDR2 SYDVKM. After removal of 1 base from V and 5 bases from J, the junction contained 10 bases not matched to a gene. The CDR3 DNA sequence: TGTGCCAGCAGTTTATATCGGGACAGGCCGTTCCACGAGCAGTACTTC. Translated: CASSLYRDRPFHEQYF.

The genes are TRBV28 and TRBJ1-1, with D possibly matching TRBD1 (5 bases). The CDR3 totals 15 residues. The germline CDR1 and CDR2 sequences are MDHEN and SYDVKM. The V end was cut by 4 bases, the J end by 0 bases, with 12 bases between. In nucleotides, the CDR3 is TGTGCCAGCAGTTCGACCGGGACCATGAACACTGAAGCTTTCTTT. It specifies CASSSTGTMNTEAFF.

This clonotype has more than one count but fewer than ten. The V and J genes are TRBV4-1 and TRBJ2-1; D is unresolved. Trimming removed 1 base from V and 2 bases from J, with 6 bases in between. The CDR3 spans 14 residues. CDR1 MGHRA and CDR2 YSYEKL come from the germline V gene. As DNA, the CDR3 is TGCGCCAGCAGCCAAGGGGTAACCTACAATGAGCAGTTCTTC. As protein: CASSQGVTYNEQFF.

As concerns this clonotype: This CDR3 is missing its conserved last phenylalanine or tryptophan, likely due to a read error. DNA of the CDR3: TGTGCCAGCAGCCCCGGGCGGGGCATTCAGTACTTA. This codes for CASSPGRGIQYL. The chain carries TRBV5-4 and TRBJ2-4, with a possible D match to TRBD2 (6 bases). V was shortened by 4 bases and J by 9 bases, with 11 bases between the two germline ends. CDR1 SGHNT and CDR2 YYREEE come from the germline V gene (reference sequence). The CDR3 runs 12 residues.

This clonotype has a count of ten or more. V usage is TRBV7-2 and J usage is TRBJ2-2; unclear D gene. The CDR3 is made up of 13 amino acids. From germline, CDR1 is SGHTA and CDR2 FQGNSA. V shed 0 bases and J shed 7 bases, with 6 bases lying between them. CDR3 DNA: TGTGCCAGCAGCTTAGCCGGCGGCGGGGAGCTGTTTTTT. This translates into CASSLAGGGELFF.

This clonotype was detected a few times. This chain joins TRBV5-1 and TRBJ2-5; TRBD1 matches 8 bases. The V segment lost 0 bases and the J segment 1 base; nucleotides outside the gene matches: 14. The CDR3 covers 19 residues. Germline CDR1 and CDR2: SGHRS and YFSETQ. CDR3 sequence: CASSLVFRTGRAAQETQYF. CDR3 bases: TGCGCCAGCAGCTTGGTGTTTAGGACAGGGCGGGCGGCCCAAGAGACCCAGTACTTC.

The CDR3 spells CASSHATNRGGRTYEQYF. The CDR3 DNA is TGCGCCAGCAGCCATGCTACCAATCGAGGGGGGAGGACCTACGAGCAGTACTTC. V and J are TRBV4-1 and TRBJ2-7; D may correspond to TRBD1 or TRBD2 (6 bases each). The CDR3 runs 18 residues. The germline CDR1 and CDR2 sequences are MGHRA and YSYEKL. V was clipped by 3 bases and J by 2 bases, with 23 bases between them.

This rearrangement joins TRBV24-1 to TRBJ1-5, with 7 bases identical to TRBD1. CDR3 length equals 15 residues. Germline loops: CDR1 KGHDR, CDR2 SFDVKD. The junction had 7 bases not matched to a gene; V was cut back by 4 bases and J by 5 bases. CDR3 protein: CATSDSDRDDQPQHF. DNA of the CDR3: TGTGCCACCAGTGACTCCGACAGGGACGATCAGCCCCAGCATTTT.